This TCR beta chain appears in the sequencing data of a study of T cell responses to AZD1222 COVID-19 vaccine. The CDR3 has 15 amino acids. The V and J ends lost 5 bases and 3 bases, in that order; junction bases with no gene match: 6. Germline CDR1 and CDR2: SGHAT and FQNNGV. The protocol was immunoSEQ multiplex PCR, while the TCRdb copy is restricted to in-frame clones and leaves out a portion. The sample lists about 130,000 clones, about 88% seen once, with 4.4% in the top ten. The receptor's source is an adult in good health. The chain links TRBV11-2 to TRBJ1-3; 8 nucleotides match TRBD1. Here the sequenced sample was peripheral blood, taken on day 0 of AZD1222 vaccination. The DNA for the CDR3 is TGTGCCAGCAGCGGCCAGGGGGCTCGTGGAAACACCATATATTTT. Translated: CASSGQGARGNTIYF.